This entry lists 25 T cell receptor beta chains sequenced from one sample in a study of neoadjuvant anti-PD-1 for oral cavity cancer. TCRdb's copy holds only in-frame clones and misses some; the assay was immunoSEQ multiplex PCR. The data hold tens of thousands of clones, with about 84% observed a single time. The specimen comprised PBMCs, sampled before nivolumab (anti-PD-1) treatment. All receptors come from a person aged 40-85 years with oral cavity squamous cell carcinoma.

Only a few counts were recorded for this clone. The rearrangement uses TRBV7-9 and TRBJ2-7; TRBD2 matches at 7 bases. CDR3 length equals 14 residues. From germline, CDR1 is SEHNR and CDR2 FQNEAQ (reference sequence). With V trimmed by 5 bases and J by 5 bases, 9 bases remained unmatched. The CDR3 DNA sequence: TGTGCCAGCAGCGTTTGGGAGGGCCTCGACGAGCAGTACTTC. Its translation: CASSVWEGLDEQYF. The full variable domain, completed using reference TRBV7-9 and TRBJ2-7, is DTGVSQNPRHKITKRGQNVTFRCDPISEHNRLYWYRQTLGQGPEFLTYFQNEAQLEKSRLLSDRFSAERPKGSFSTLEIQRTEQGDSAMYLCASSVWEGLDEQYFGPGTRLTVT.

This clone was seen a single time. The chain's CDR3 is CASRGQGFGELFF. The CDR3 nucleotides read TGTGCCAGCAGGGGACAGGGGTTCGGGGAGCTGTTTTTT. The chain has TRBV2 and TRBJ2-2, with 10 nucleotides matching TRBD1. The CDR3 is made up of 13 amino acids. CDR1 is SNHLY and CDR2 is FYNNEI in the germline V gene. With V trimmed by 6 bases and J by 7 bases, 2 bases remained unmatched.

The V and J genes are TRBV5-1 and TRBJ1-1; no firm D call. The germline CDR1 and CDR2 sequences are SGHRS and YFSETQ. The ends were cut back, 1 base at V and 3 bases at J, with 7 bases in the middle. The CDR3 contains 13 residues. This CDR3 is CASSLIQDTEAFF. In DNA form, the CDR3 reads TGCGCCAGCAGCTTGATTCAGGACACTGAAGCTTTCTTT. Full variable domain (remainder filled in from reference TRBV5-1 and TRBJ1-1): KAGVTQTPRYLIKTRGQQVTLSCSPISGHRSVSWYQQTPGQGLQFLFEYFSETQRNKGNFPGRFSGRQFSNSRSEMNVSTLELGDSALYLCASSLIQDTEAFFGQGTRLTVV.

The V call is TRBV28, the J call TRBJ1-5; D is unresolved. Trimming took 5 bases from V and 2 from J, leaving 13 bases between them. This CDR3 contains 15 residues. Germline values: CDR1 MDHEN, CDR2 SYDVKM. The CDR3 here is CASSKEWMGNQPQHF. Written as DNA, the CDR3 is TGTGCCAGCAGTAAAGAGTGGATGGGCAATCAGCCCCAGCATTTT.

This rearrangement joins TRBV9 to TRBJ1-5, with a tentative D call TRBD1 (6 bases). V dropped 0 bases and J dropped 4 bases, with 11 bases sitting between them. CDR1 and CDR2 (germline): SGDLS, YYNGEE. This CDR3 region has 15 residues. In DNA, the CDR3 is TGTGCCAGCAGCGTAGGGGGGGGCACTAATCAGCCCCAGCATTTT. This translates into CASSVGGGTNQPQHF.

The sample holds one count of this clone. V usage is TRBV6-5 and J usage is TRBJ2-7; D may correspond to TRBD1 or TRBD2 (5 bases each). Germline lookup yields CDR1 MNHEY and CDR2 SVGAGI. The CDR3 extends over 12 amino acids. V lost 8 bases to trimming and J lost 3 bases, with 11 bases between them. In nucleotides, the CDR3 is TGTGCCAGCGGCACGGGACGCTACGAGCAGTACTTC. Protein sequence: CASGTGRYEQYF.

The table lists this clone with a few counts. The rearrangement links TRBV10-2 to TRBJ2-1; TRBD2 matches at 13 bases. The CDR3 has 15 residues. V shed 6 bases and J 10 bases; nucleotides not matched to a gene: 9. Germline lookup yields CDR1 WSHSY and CDR2 SAAADI. The CDR3 DNA follows: TGCGCCAGCAGCCTAGGACTAGCGGGAGTAGGGGAGCAGTTCTTC. It encodes CASSLGLAGVGEQFF.

The chain is built from TRBV19 and TRBJ2-7, with TRBD1 identical over 9 bases. V lost 9 bases to trimming and J lost 3 bases; unmatched junction nucleotides: 9. Germline CDR1 and CDR2: LNHDA and SQIVND (reference sequence). The CDR3 has 14 residues. In DNA form, the CDR3 reads TGTGCCAGCAGACAGGGGGGGACTTTCTACGAGCAGTACTTC. Its translation: CASRQGGTFYEQYF.

This chain links TRBV6-5 with TRBJ2-7; D is tentatively TRBD1 or TRBD2 (5 bases each). Germline CDR1 reads MNHEY; CDR2 reads SVGAGI. The CDR3 spans 15 residues. V shed 5 bases and J shed 3 bases, with 17 bases lying between them. CDR3 DNA sequence: TGTGCCAGCAGTAGGGAGAAAGGGGTACTCTACGAGCAGTACTTC. As protein: CASSREKGVLYEQYF.

This clone has more than one count but fewer than ten. V usage is TRBV14 and J usage is TRBJ1-1, with D perhaps matching TRBD1 (6 bases). V was shortened by 4 bases and J by 4 bases, with 16 bases between the two germline ends. Germline V CDR1 and CDR2: SGHDN, FVKESK. The CDR3 is 15 amino acids. CDR3 protein: CASSPGGALSTEAFF. As DNA, the CDR3 is TGTGCCAGCAGCCCCGGGGGGGCGCTGAGCACTGAAGCTTTCTTT.

The V and J genes are TRBV30 and TRBJ1-1; the D is unclear. V shed 8 bases and J shed 5 bases, with 9 bases lying between them. The CDR3 covers 10 residues. Germline CDR1 GTSNPN, CDR2 SVGIG (reference sequence). The CDR3 bases are TGTGCCCTCGGGAAAACTGAAGCTTTCTTT. This gives the protein CALGKTEAFF. Together with reference TRBV30 and TRBJ1-1, the CDR3 gives the full variable domain: SQTIHQWPATLVQPVGSPLSLECTVEGTSNPNLYWYRQAAGRGLQLLFYSVGIGQISSEVPQNLSASRPQDRQFILSSKKLLLSDSGFYLCALGKTEAFFGQGTRLTVV.

The chain combines TRBV28 with TRBJ1-2; 7 nucleotides align to TRBD1. The CDR3 runs 16 residues. The V segment lost 4 bases and the J segment 0 bases; nucleotides outside the gene matches: 8. CDR1 is MDHEN and CDR2 is SYDVKM in the germline V gene. For the CDR3, the DNA is TGTGCCAGCAGTTACCCCACAGGGGTGGCTAACTATGGCTACACCTTC. This translates into CASSYPTGVANYGYTF.

CDR3 residues: CASSPGQGSNQPQHF. The CDR3 DNA is TGTGCCAGCAGCCCGGGACAGGGAAGCAATCAGCCCCAGCATTTT. V and J are TRBV9 and TRBJ1-5, with 9 positions matching TRBD1. CDR3 length equals 15 residues. The ends lost 4 bases at V and 1 base at J; junction bases unmatched: 3. Germline-derived CDR1 and CDR2 are SGDLS and YYNGEE.

This clone was recorded a few times. The chain combines TRBV10-3 with TRBJ1-4; unclear D gene. CDR1 ENHRY and CDR2 SYGVKD come from the germline V gene. The length of the CDR3 is 12 residues. The ends were cut back, 3 bases at V and 8 bases at J, with 7 bases in the middle. The CDR3 DNA reads TGTGCCATCAGTGATCAGGCAGAAAAACTGTTTTTT. It translates to CAISDQAEKLFF.

The chain combines TRBV2 with TRBJ2-2; D possibly corresponds to TRBD2 (6 bases). Trimming cost V 11 bases and J 4 bases, with 17 bases left between them. Per the germline V gene, CDR1 is SNHLY and CDR2 is FYNNEI. The length of the CDR3 is 14 residues. The DNA for the CDR3 is TGTGCCTCACGCGGGGACCTGACCACCGGGGAGCTGTTTTTT. Translation gives CASRGDLTTGELFF.

The rearrangement joins TRBV10-3 to TRBJ2-2; no clear D gene. The V end was cut by 7 bases, the J end by 2 bases, with 11 bases between. The CDR3 covers 14 residues. Germline lookup yields CDR1 ENHRY and CDR2 SYGVKD. CDR3 nucleotides: TGTGCCATCACCACAGAACCCAACACCGGGGAGCTGTTTTTT. It is translated as CAITTEPNTGELFF.

The rearrangement uses TRBV28 and TRBJ2-3; 9 bases align to TRBD1. CDR1 MDHEN and CDR2 SYDVKM come from the germline V gene. The CDR3 is 16 amino acids. Trimming cost V 2 bases and J 2 bases; bases outside gene matches: 5. This CDR3 reads CASSLDTGGFTDTQYF. DNA for the CDR3: TGTGCCAGCAGTTTAGACACAGGGGGCTTCACAGATACGCAGTATTTT.

The chain employs TRBV19 and TRBJ1-1, with D hard to call. CDR3 length equals 13 residues. V was shortened by 7 bases and J by 2 bases, with 11 bases between the two germline ends. Germline V lookup: CDR1 LNHDA, CDR2 SQIVND (reference sequence). CDR3 DNA sequence: TGTGCCAGTACTGAACAGAGAAACACTGAAGCTTTCTTT. Protein sequence: CASTEQRNTEAFF.

The chain carries TRBV7-9 and TRBJ2-6; D unclear. The CDR3 loop spans 15 amino acids. With 1 base removed from V and 2 bases from J, the gap between germline ends came to 6 bases. CDR1 and CDR2 from the germline V gene are SEHNR and FQNEAQ (reference sequence). In nucleotides, the CDR3 is TGTGCCAGCAGCTTAGGGCAGCCTGGGGCCAACGTCCTGACTTTC. Translating gives CASSLGQPGANVLTF.

In nucleotides, the CDR3 is TGTGCCAGCAGTGAAACCGCGGCATTGACCTACGAGCAGTACTTC. Its translation is CASSETAALTYEQYF. The chain employs TRBV25-1 and TRBJ2-7; no reliable D call. CDR3 length equals 15 residues. Germline V gene lookup returns CDR1 MGHDK and CDR2 SYGVNS. V lost 2 bases, J lost 2 bases, and 13 bases lay in between.

This clone showed up just once. The rearrangement links TRBV5-5 to TRBJ1-1; 9 bases match TRBD1. Germline V lookup: CDR1 SGHKS, CDR2 YYEKEE (reference sequence). V lost 5 bases and J lost 5; bases outside the gene matches: 13. The CDR3 runs 16 residues. CDR3 amino acids: CASRPDPGQGFTEAFF. In DNA, the CDR3 is TGTGCCAGCAGACCAGATCCGGGACAGGGTTTTACTGAAGCTTTCTTT.

The gene calls are TRBV9 and TRBJ2-3, with 7 bases matching TRBD2. Germline V CDR1 and CDR2: SGDLS, YYNGEE. With 4 bases clipped from V and 4 bases from J, the junction kept 9 bases outside the gene matches. This CDR3 is built from 15 residues. Here the CDR3 reads CASSPQAGTADTQYF. The CDR3 DNA sequence: TGTGCCAGCAGCCCCCAAGCGGGAACGGCAGATACGCAGTATTTT.

CDR3 nucleotides: TGTGCCAGCAGCGTAGCGGTAGCGGGTTTCACAGATACGCAGTATTTT. Amino acids: CASSVAVAGFTDTQYF. The rearrangement uses TRBV9 and TRBJ2-3, with 7 bases that match TRBD2. CDR3 size: 16 residues. The germline CDR1 and CDR2 sequences are SGDLS and YYNGEE. Unmatched junction bases numbered 6, after V lost 0 bases and J lost 2 bases.

This clone has just a few counts. V and J are TRBV5-1 and TRBJ2-1; D remains unclear. Germline V gives CDR1 SGHRS, CDR2 YFSETQ. V gave up 4 bases and J gave up 5 bases, with 10 bases separating them. CDR3 length: 13 residues. The CDR3 sequence: CASSPAQNNEQFF. For the CDR3, the DNA is TGCGCCAGCAGCCCGGCCCAGAACAATGAGCAGTTCTTC.

The CDR3 loop is CASSLGGRVGQETQYF. The CDR3 DNA is TGTGCCAGCAGCTTAGGCGGGAGAGTGGGGCAAGAGACCCAGTACTTC. The chain links TRBV7-6 to TRBJ2-5; 7 bases line up with TRBD2. The CDR3 runs 16 residues. The V gene end was trimmed by 1 base and the J gene end by 2 bases; junction bases not matched to a gene: 7. Germline assignment: CDR1 SGHVS and CDR2 FNYEAQ.